The 27 T cell receptor beta chains below were found in one sample sequenced in a study of blood T cell repertoires in COVID-19. Some clones are missing from TCRdb's copy, which holds only in-frame ones; the method was immunoSEQ multiplex PCR. This sample has under 450,000 clones; approximately 84% occur once, and the top ten carry about 2.7%. The sequencing input was PBMCs or T cells enriched from blood (not recorded which). The receptors come from a woman in her 30s who had recovered from COVID-19.

The chain has TRBV6-5 and TRBJ1-5; TRBD1 aligns across 8 bases. The germline CDR1 and CDR2 sequences are MNHEY and SVGAGI. V was clipped by 5 bases and J by 1 base; unmatched bases: 4. The CDR3 sequence is 15 residues long. CDR3 protein: CASSIQGGSNQPQHF. CDR3 nucleotides: TGTGCCAGCAGTATACAGGGGGGGAGCAATCAGCCCCAGCATTTT.

This chain links TRBV11-2 with TRBJ2-1; 7 nucleotides match TRBD2. Losses at the gene ends were 5 bases for V and 7 bases for J; bases not matched to a gene: 8. Germline V gives CDR1 SGHAT, CDR2 FQNNGV. The CDR3 length is 14 residues. For the CDR3, the DNA is TGTGCCAGCAGCCTGAATGGGGGGGGGAATGAGCAGTTCTTC. Its translation is CASSLNGGGNEQFF.

The rearrangement links TRBV4-2 to TRBJ2-7; 10 nucleotides agree with TRBD2. CDR3 length equals 20 residues. CDR1 is LGHNA, CDR2 YNFKEQ, per germline. Trimming took 0 bases from V and 1 from J; bases not matched to a gene: 15. This CDR3 is CASSQDQGGLAGAKSYEQYF. CDR3 nucleotide sequence: TGTGCCAGCAGCCAAGATCAAGGTGGGCTAGCGGGGGCGAAATCCTACGAGCAGTACTTC.

The V call is TRBV27, the J call TRBJ1-4; 8 nucleotides match TRBD1. V lost 5 bases, J lost 6 bases, and 8 bases stayed unmatched. This CDR3 is built from 15 residues. Germline CDR1 reads MNHEY; CDR2 reads SMNVEV (reference sequence). CDR3 coding DNA: TGTGCCAGCAGTCCCCAGGACAGGGCAGATGAAAAACTGTTTTTT. Its translation: CASSPQDRADEKLFF.

The rearrangement uses TRBV28 and TRBJ1-5, with a possible D match to TRBD1 (5 bases). The germline V gene encodes CDR1 MDHEN and CDR2 SYDVKM. V was pared by 5 bases and J by 3 bases, with 11 bases between. CDR3 length: 14 residues. The CDR3 region is CASSLDSFNQPQHF. In DNA form, the CDR3 reads TGTGCCAGCAGTCTCGACAGTTTCAATCAGCCCCAGCATTTT.

This sequence joins TRBV18 and TRBJ1-4; 7 nucleotides line up with TRBD1. Germline V CDR1 and CDR2: KGHSH, LQKENI. V lost 1 base to trimming and J lost 3 bases; unmatched junction nucleotides: 2. This CDR3 spans 15 amino acids. CDR3 in DNA: TGTGCCAGCTCACCACGGACAGGCTCTAATGAAAAACTGTTTTTT. Its protein is CASSPRTGSNEKLFF. Supplemented by reference TRBV18 and TRBJ1-4, the full variable domain reads NAGVMQNPRHLVRRRGQEARLRCSPMKGHSHVYWYRQLPEEGLKFMVYLQKENIIDESGMPKERFSAEFPKEGPSILRIQQVVRGDSAAYFCASSPRTGSNEKLFFGSGTQLSVL.

The chain carries TRBV3-1 (or the pseudogene TRBV3-2) and TRBJ1-2; the D gene is possibly TRBD1 (5 bases). The V and J ends lost 0 bases and 0 bases respectively, with 23 bases between them. The CDR3 spans 20 residues. Germline values: CDR1 LGHDT, CDR2 YNNKEL (reference sequence). The DNA of the CDR3 is TGTGCCAGCAGCCAAGATCTGGTGCGGGGCGCGGGGCGGACTAACTATGGCTACACCTTC. Protein: CASSQDLVRGAGRTNYGYTF.

This CDR3 is CASSRDSNYGYTF. In nucleotides, the CDR3 is TGCGCCAGCAGTCGGGACTCTAACTATGGCTACACCTTC. The gene calls are TRBV5-1 and TRBJ1-2, with D maybe TRBD1 (5 bases). CDR3 size: 13 residues. CDR1 is SGHRS, CDR2 YFSETQ, per germline. The V gene lost 5 bases and the J gene lost 0 bases, with 8 bases spanning the gap.

The chain joins TRBV19 to TRBJ1-2; D may be TRBD1 (5 bases). This CDR3 has 13 amino acids. The germline CDR1 and CDR2 sequences are LNHDA and SQIVND (reference sequence). V lost 7 bases to trimming and J lost 8 bases, with 17 bases between them. The DNA of the CDR3 is TGTGCCAGTACCCCCTCCAGGGAAAGAGGCTACACCTTC. Its translation is CASTPSRERGYTF.

The CDR3, as DNA: TGTGCCAGCAGCTACGCCAGGTTCGGGACAGGGCCTGATACGCAGTATTTT. This sequence encodes CASSYARFGTGPDTQYF. V and J are TRBV11-2 and TRBJ2-3; 9 bases align to TRBD1. Germline loops: CDR1 SGHAT, CDR2 FQNNGV. V dropped 4 bases and J dropped 6; count of bases not matched to a gene: 14. This CDR3 has 17 amino acids.

The rearrangement joins TRBV20-1 to TRBJ1-2; 9 nucleotides align to TRBD1. This CDR3 comprises 16 residues. The ends lost 3 bases at V and 5 bases at J; junction bases unmatched: 13. Germline V gene lookup returns CDR1 DFQATT and CDR2 SNEGSKA (reference sequence). The CDR3 protein is CSASHARGQGRYGYTF. The CDR3 nucleotides are TGCAGTGCTAGTCACGCCCGGGGACAGGGACGGTATGGCTACACCTTC.

Details on this clone: Sequence at one end of the junction differs from germline and may be a read error. The chain recombines TRBV7-7 with TRBJ2-1; 8 positions agree with TRBD2. The CDR3 length is 16 residues. CDR1 and CDR2 from the germline V gene are SSHAT and FNYEAQ (reference sequence). This chain's CDR3 is CASSLGPTSGYNEQFF. The DNA of the CDR3 is TGTGCTAGCAGCTTAGGGCCAACTAGCGGATACAATGAGCAGTTCTTC.

The rearrangement links TRBV3-1 (or the pseudogene TRBV3-2) to TRBJ1-2, with D tentatively TRBD1 (6 bases). This CDR3 contains 14 residues. V was shortened by 1 base and J by 6 bases, with 12 bases between the two germline ends. Germline V gives CDR1 LGHDT, CDR2 YNNKEL (reference sequence). The DNA for the CDR3 is TGTGCCAGCAGCCAAGCCCCCAGGGGCAATGGCTACACCTTC. It codes for CASSQAPRGNGYTF.

The CDR3 coding sequence is TGTGCCAGCAGCTTAGACCAATTGGTGGGGGGCTCCTACAATGAGCAGTTCTTC. Amino acid sequence: CASSLDQLVGGSYNEQFF. The chain combines TRBV7-9 with TRBJ2-1, with a possible D match to TRBD2 (6 bases). The CDR3 spans 18 residues. Germline values: CDR1 SEHNR, CDR2 FQNEAQ (reference sequence). The V gene lost 1 base and the J gene lost 0 bases, with 16 bases spanning the gap.

The rearrangement links TRBV19 to TRBJ1-5; D gene unclear. Trimming cost V 3 bases and J 1 base, with 10 bases left between them. The CDR3 has 15 amino acids. CDR1 and CDR2 (germline): LNHDA, SQIVND (reference sequence). The CDR3 sequence is CASSIRVFSNQPQHF. The CDR3 DNA reads TGTGCCAGTAGTATTCGGGTTTTCAGCAATCAGCCCCAGCATTTT. The full variable domain, completed using reference TRBV19 and TRBJ1-5, is DGGITQSPKYLFRKEGQNVTLSCEQNLNHDAMYWYRQDPGQGLRLIYYSQIVNDFQKGDIAEGYSVSREKKESFPLTVTSAQKNPTAFYLCASSIRVFSNQPQHFGDGTRLSIL.

The chain combines TRBV19 with TRBJ2-2; D ambiguous. The germline V and J ends were trimmed by 4 bases and 6 bases, with 12 bases remaining between them. Germline V lookup: CDR1 LNHDA, CDR2 SQIVND (reference sequence). The CDR3 is 14 residues long. Here the CDR3 reads CASSTRPTPGELFF. In DNA, the CDR3 is TGTGCCAGTAGTACCCGCCCTACTCCCGGGGAGCTGTTTTTT.

The chain carries TRBV27 and TRBJ2-1; 8 nucleotides match TRBD2. CDR3 size: 16 residues. Germline lookup yields CDR1 MNHEY and CDR2 SMNVEV (reference sequence). The junction had 17 bases not matched to a gene; V was cut back by 6 bases and J by 10 bases. CDR3 nucleotide sequence: TGTGCCAGCAGGGGTCCCCTTGGGCTCGGGAGGGAAGAGCAGTTCTTC. It is translated as CASRGPLGLGREEQFF.

This CDR3 reads CASRPTSGRAFEQYF. The CDR3 bases are TGTGCCAGCAGGCCTACTAGCGGGAGGGCCTTCGAGCAGTACTTC. The rearrangement joins TRBV7-8 to TRBJ2-7; 13 bases map to TRBD2. Germline-derived CDR1 and CDR2 are SGHVS and FQNEAQ. Unmatched junction bases numbered 8, after V lost 6 bases and J lost 6 bases. The CDR3 runs 15 residues.

This chain uses TRBV25-1 with TRBJ1-6, with 10 bases fitting TRBD1. The CDR3 extends over 15 amino acids. J was trimmed by 8 bases and V by 5 bases; bases with no gene match: 6. Germline loops: CDR1 MGHDK, CDR2 SYGVNS. CDR3 sequence (DNA): TGTGCCAGCAGTATCGGGACAGGGGAATATTCACCCCTCCACTTT. It encodes CASSIGTGEYSPLHF.

The V call is TRBV27, the J call TRBJ1-2; 8 bases line up with TRBD1. Trimming at V came to 2 bases and at J to 4 bases, leaving 12 bases not matched to a gene. The CDR3 totals 17 residues. The germline CDR1 and CDR2 sequences are MNHEY and SMNVEV (reference sequence). The DNA for the CDR3 is TGTGCCAGCAGTTTAAGGGGCCCCGCGACAGGGGTCTATGGCTACACCTTC. It is translated as CASSLRGPATGVYGYTF.

This clone was seen a handful of times. The gene calls are TRBV5-4 and TRBJ2-7; D may be TRBD1 (6 bases). This CDR3 has 14 amino acids. The V end was cut by 4 bases, the J end by 4 bases, with 15 bases between. CDR1 is SGHNT and CDR2 is YYREEE in the germline V gene (reference sequence). The CDR3 coding sequence is TGTGCCAGCAGCCCAGGGGATCGACGTTACGAGCAGTACTTC. The encoded protein is CASSPGDRRYEQYF.

The rearrangement joins TRBV4-1 to TRBJ2-7; 7 bases fit TRBD1. V lost 0 bases and J lost 1; bases outside the gene matches: 0. The CDR3 contains 14 residues. CDR1 and CDR2 from the germline V gene are MGHRA and YSYEKL. This CDR3 reads CASSQDRGSYEQYF. The DNA for the CDR3 is TGCGCCAGCAGCCAAGACAGGGGGTCCTACGAGCAGTACTTC.

This clone came up once. V gene TRBV10-3 combines with J gene TRBJ1-5; D is uncertain. The ends were cut back, 2 bases at V and 5 bases at J, with 10 bases in the middle. This CDR3 is built from 14 residues. Germline V CDR1 and CDR2: ENHRY, SYGVKD. The CDR3 nucleotides read TGTGCCATCAGTGAGAAGAGGGCGGATCAGCCCCAGCATTTT. It yields the protein CAISEKRADQPQHF.

The chain combines TRBV7-8 with TRBJ1-5; the match to TRBD1 covers 10 bases. V lost 1 base, J lost 4 bases, and 1 base stayed unmatched. The V gene's germline CDR1 is SGHVS and CDR2 FQNEAQ. The CDR3 has 15 amino acids. The CDR3: CASSLEDRGNQPQHF. In nucleotides, the CDR3 is TGTGCCAGCAGCTTAGAGGACAGGGGGAATCAGCCCCAGCATTTT.

The rearrangement joins TRBV5-6 to TRBJ1-1; weak D call: TRBD1 (5 bases). Germline V CDR1 and CDR2: SGHDT, YYEEEE. Trimming removed 3 bases from V and 5 bases from J, with 8 bases in between. The CDR3 totals 12 residues. The CDR3 DNA reads as TGTGCCAGCAGCTACGGGGGAACTGAAGCTTTCTTT. Its protein product is CASSYGGTEAFF.

J is TRBJ2-7 and V is TRBV7-9; D unresolved. The ends were cut back, 3 bases at V and 4 bases at J, with 19 bases in the middle. The CDR3 has 16 residues. CDR1 SEHNR and CDR2 FQNEAQ come from the germline V gene (reference sequence). The CDR3 is CASSFDSPPTSYEQYF. CDR3 nucleotide sequence: TGTGCCAGCAGCTTCGACTCACCTCCTACCTCGTACGAGCAGTACTTC.

V is TRBV2 and J is TRBJ2-2; 7 bases line up with TRBD1. This CDR3 contains 13 residues. The germline gives CDR1 SNHLY, CDR2 FYNNEI. The ends lost 4 bases at V and 7 bases at J; junction bases unmatched: 3. The CDR3, as DNA: TGTGCCAGCAGTGGACAGGGCGTCGGGGAGCTGTTTTTT. This sequence encodes CASSGQGVGELFF.